Each of the 3 T cell receptor beta chains below was sequenced from the same sample in a study of blood T cell repertoires in COVID-19. Only in-frame clones appear in the TCRdb table, and some are missing; sequencing was by immunoSEQ multiplex PCR. The data hold under 250,000 clones, with around 83% observed a single time. Material for sequencing was peripheral blood. These receptors were taken from a man in his fifties or sixties who had recovered from COVID-19.

The chain is built from TRBV3-1 (or the pseudogene TRBV3-2) and TRBJ1-3; perhaps TRBD1 as D (5 bases). From germline, CDR1 is LGHDT and CDR2 YNNKEL (reference sequence). The CDR3 has 14 residues. With 1 base removed from V and 4 bases from J, the gap between germline ends came to 8 bases. DNA of the CDR3: TGTGCCAGCAGCCAAGTCTCAGGGGGAAACACCATATATTTT. Translating it yields CASSQVSGGNTIYF.

The CDR3 DNA reads as TGTGCCAGCAGTTTTGGCGGATACGAGCAGTACTTC. It codes for CASSFGGYEQYF. This sequence joins TRBV12-3 or TRBV12-4 and TRBJ2-7; D is undetermined. Trimming left V 3 bases short and J 4 bases short, with 7 bases between. The CDR3 is made up of 12 amino acids.

The CDR3 here is CASSSEWGAGANVLTF. DNA for the CDR3: TGTGCCAGCAGCTCCGAGTGGGGGGCTGGGGCCAACGTCCTGACTTTC. This chain links TRBV7-6 with TRBJ2-6; a weak D match, TRBD2 (6 bases). In germline, CDR1 is SGHVS, CDR2 FNYEAQ. This CDR3 comprises 16 residues. The V and J ends lost 4 bases and 2 bases respectively, with 12 bases between them.